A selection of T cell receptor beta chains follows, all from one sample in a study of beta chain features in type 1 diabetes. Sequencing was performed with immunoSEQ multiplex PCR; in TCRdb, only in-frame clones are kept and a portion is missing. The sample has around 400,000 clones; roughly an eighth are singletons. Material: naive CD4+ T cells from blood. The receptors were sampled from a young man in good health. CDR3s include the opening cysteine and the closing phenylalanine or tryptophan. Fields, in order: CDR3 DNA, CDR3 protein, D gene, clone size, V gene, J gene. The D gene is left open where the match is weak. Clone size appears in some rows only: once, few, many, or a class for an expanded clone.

DNA: TGTGCCAGCAGCGCAGTGGACAGGTCCCTCCACACTGAAGCTTTCTTT
CDR3: CASSAVDRSLHTEAFF
D: TRBD1
size: -
V: TRBV7-6
J: TRBJ1-1

DNA: TGTGCCAGCAGCTTTGGGACTCTGCCTGGAAACACCATATATTTT
CDR3: CASSFGTLPGNTIYF
D: -
size: -
V: TRBV5-4
J: TRBJ1-3

DNA: TGTGCCAGCAGCTTCGGGACAGGGGGTTACTCAACCTACGAGCAGTACTTC
CDR3: CASSFGTGGYSTYEQYF
D: TRBD1
size: few
V: TRBV5-4
J: TRBJ2-7

DNA: TGTGCCAGCAGCCGGAGGGGGGGGCCCCTCCACTTT
CDR3: CASSRRGGPLHF
D: -
size: -
V: TRBV7-3
J: TRBJ1-6

DNA: TGTGCCAGCAGCCCTTTACGGACTAGCGGGATCCATCCATTGACAGATACGCAGTATTTT
CDR3: CASSPLRTSGIHPLTDTQYF
D: TRBD2
size: few
V: TRBV14
J: TRBJ2-3

DNA: TGTGCCAGCAGCCCAGGAGCGGGGGTCATGGATGAGCAGTTCTTC
CDR3: CASSPGAGVMDEQFF
D: TRBD2
size: -
V: TRBV4-2
J: TRBJ2-1

DNA: TGTGCCAGCAGCGCGACAAGGAACACCGGGGAGCTGTTTTTT
CDR3: CASSATRNTGELFF
D: -
size: -
V: TRBV7-3
J: TRBJ2-2

DNA: TGCGCCAGCAGCTCACGGATAGGCAGGGGTGCCGGGGAGCTGTTTTTT
CDR3: CASSSRIGRGAGELFF
D: -
size: -
V: TRBV5-1
J: TRBJ2-2

DNA: TGTGCCAGCAGCTCGGACAGGGGAGGGAATACGCAGTATTTT
CDR3: CASSSDRGGNTQYF
D: TRBD1
size: -
V: TRBV5-5
J: TRBJ2-3

DNA: TGTGCCAGCAGCTTCTCTAGCACAGATACGCAGTATTTT
CDR3: CASSFSSTDTQYF
D: -
size: -
V: TRBV7-6
J: TRBJ2-3

DNA: TGCGCCAGCAGCCCCTCATCTAGCGGGAGCCATATCGGGTACTTC
CDR3: CASSPSSSGSHIGYF
D: TRBD2
size: -
V: TRBV5-1
J: TRBJ2-7

DNA: TGTGCCAGTAGTACTCGACAGGGTCATCAGCCCCAGCATTTT
CDR3: CASSTRQGHQPQHF
D: TRBD1
size: few
V: TRBV19
J: TRBJ1-5

DNA: TGTGCCAGCAGCGAGACATGGGGCGAAGTAGGGGAGCTGTTTTTT
CDR3: CASSETWGEVGELFF
D: -
size: -
V: TRBV7-2
J: TRBJ2-2

DNA: TGTGCTTGGAGTCCTCGGAGCAATCAGCCCCAGCATTTT
CDR3: CAWSPRSNQPQHF
D: -
size: -
V: TRBV30
J: TRBJ1-5